This is a list of T cell receptor beta chains from one sample in a study of CD8 T cells in Susac syndrome. MiXCR was run by TCRdb on the immunoSEQ multiplex PCR reads, yielding one entry per CDR3 protein. The sample carries 100,000 to 150,000 distinct CDR3 sequences, more than 90% recorded once. The sequenced material came from CD4+ T cells from PBMCs. All receptors derive from a human donor in good health. Both conserved end residues are part of each CDR3. Fields, in order: CDR3 DNA, CDR3 protein, V gene, J gene, D gene, clone size. The D gene is left open where the match is weak. Rows give clone size only sometimes, using once, few, many, or a class for an expanded clone.

DNA: TGCAGTGCCGGGACTAGCGGCACAGATACGCAGTATTTT; CDR3: CSAGTSGTDTQYF; V: TRBV20-1; J: TRBJ2-3; D: TRBD2; size: once
DNA: TGCAGTGCTAGAGATAGGACCAAGGGTCACAATCAGCCCCAGCATTTT; CDR3: CSARDRTKGHNQPQHF; V: TRBV20-1; J: TRBJ1-5; D: .; size: .
DNA: TGCGCCAGCAGCTTGGGATCGGCGAACACCGGGGAGCTGTTTTTT; CDR3: CASSLGSANTGELFF; V: TRBV5-1; J: TRBJ2-2; D: .; size: .
DNA: TGTGCCAGCAGGTCGCCGGGACTAGCGGTGCTGAATGAGCAGTTCTTC; CDR3: CASRSPGLAVLNEQFF; V: TRBV7-2; J: TRBJ2-1; D: TRBD2; size: .
DNA: TGCGCCAGCAGCCAACCTTTTGGCGAGCAGTACTTC; CDR3: CASSQPFGEQYF; V: TRBV4-1; J: TRBJ2-7; D: .; size: .
DNA: TGTGCCAGCAGTTACTCACCTGGACAGGGGAACACTGAAGCTTTCTTT; CDR3: CASSYSPGQGNTEAFF; V: TRBV6-5; J: TRBJ1-1; D: TRBD1; size: .
DNA: TGTGCCAGCAGCAAATCGGTTCAGGCTAGCGTTCGCTACGAGCAGTACTTC; CDR3: CASSKSVQASVRYEQYF; V: TRBV21-1; J: TRBJ2-7; D: .; size: .
DNA: TGTGCCATCAGGCCAAGTAGCGATACGAACACCGGGGAGCTGTTTTTT; CDR3: CAIRPSSDTNTGELFF; V: TRBV10-3; J: TRBJ2-2; D: .; size: .
DNA: TGCAGCGTTGCAGGGTCAACCCAGAGCTACGAGCAGTACTTC; CDR3: CSVAGSTQSYEQYF; V: TRBV29-1; J: TRBJ2-7; D: .; size: .
DNA: TGTGCCAGCAGGTCAACGGGGGGTGATACGCAGTATTTT; CDR3: CASRSTGGDTQYF; V: TRBV2; J: TRBJ2-3; D: TRBD2; size: .